This TCR beta chain originates from a study of blood T cell repertoires in COVID-19. Generated by immunoSEQ multiplex PCR, the TCRdb table keeps only in-frame clones and is missing some. The sample has about 440,000 clones, approximately 90% seen once; the top ten hold roughly 1.9%. V lost 0 bases and J lost 6; bases outside the gene matches: 4. Germline CDR1 reads LNHDA; CDR2 reads SQIVND (reference sequence). The CDR3 sequence is 14 residues long. The source is a woman aged 18-29 years with acute COVID-19. The genes are TRBV19 and TRBJ2-7, with TRBD1 identical over 8 bases. Input material: PBMCs or T cells enriched from blood (not recorded which). The CDR3 DNA follows: TGTGCCAGTAGTATAGACGTTGACAGGGGCGAGCAGTACTTC. It translates to CASSIDVDRGEQYF. Combining the CDR3 with reference TRBV19 and TRBJ2-7 gives the whole variable domain DGGITQSPKYLFRKEGQNVTLSCEQNLNHDAMYWYRQDPGQGLRLIYYSQIVNDFQKGDIAEGYSVSREKKESFPLTVTSAQKNPTAFYLCASSIDVDRGEQYFGPGTRLTVT.